The 10 T cell receptor beta chains in this list originate from one sample, sequenced in a study of cytomegalovirus exposure and HLA in healthy donors. Some clones are missing from TCRdb's copy, which holds only in-frame ones; the method was immunoSEQ multiplex PCR. This sample has roughly 100,000 clones, with about 88% found just once. Sequenced input: PBMCs. The source is a woman younger than 30 in good health and CMV-seropositive.

The gene calls are TRBV29-1 and TRBJ2-1, with a tentative D call TRBD2 (6 bases). CDR1 and CDR2 from the germline V gene are SQVTM and ANQGSEA. CDR3 size: 13 residues. The chain's CDR3 is CGMRDGGNNEQFF. CDR3 sequence (DNA): TGCGGTATGAGGGACGGAGGGAACAATGAGCAGTTCTTC.

The chain couples TRBV5-1 to TRBJ1-1; D is possibly TRBD1 (6 bases). Germline CDR1 reads SGHRS; CDR2 reads YFSETQ. V lost 4 bases to trimming and J lost 1 base, with 11 bases between them. This CDR3 comprises 14 residues. The CDR3 reads CASSGLTGNTEAFF. CDR3 bases: TGCGCCAGCAGCGGTCTGACAGGGAACACTGAAGCTTTCTTT.

This sequence joins TRBV7-9 and TRBJ1-2, with a weak D call TRBD1 (5 bases). Germline V lookup: CDR1 SEHNR, CDR2 FQNEAQ (reference sequence). This CDR3 has 14 residues. Trimming cost V 0 bases and J 5 bases, with 10 bases left between them. The CDR3 sequence is CASSLANRLYGYTF. The CDR3 DNA follows: TGTGCCAGCAGCTTAGCGAACAGGCTTTATGGCTACACCTTC.

The rearrangement uses TRBV7-2 and TRBJ1-1; no clear D. Trimming left V 0 bases short and J 0 bases short, with 2 bases between. The CDR3 totals 13 residues. CDR1 is SGHTA, CDR2 FQGNSA, per germline. The CDR3 region is CASSLAMNTEAFF. CDR3 sequence (DNA): TGTGCCAGCAGCTTAGCTATGAACACTGAAGCTTTCTTT.

The rearrangement joins TRBV6-1 to TRBJ2-7, with a possible D match to TRBD1 (6 bases). There are 15 residues in the CDR3. CDR1 and CDR2 (germline): MNHNS, SASEGT. V was clipped by 5 bases and J by 2 bases, with 16 bases between them. The chain's CDR3 is CASSQRRTVTYEQYV. The CDR3 DNA reads as TGTGCCAGCAGTCAGAGGAGGACAGTGACCTACGAGCAGTACGTC.

The rearrangement links TRBV7-9 to TRBJ1-2, with a tentative D call TRBD1 (6 bases). The V gene's germline CDR1 is SEHNR and CDR2 FQNEAQ (reference sequence). The CDR3 sequence is 19 residues long. Trimming took off 6 bases at V and 1 base at J, with 27 bases between the two ends. The DNA of the CDR3 is TGTGCCAGCAGTTCCGACACGTTGGACAGAAGAACCCTTAACTATGGCTACACCTTC. This codes for CASSSDTLDRRTLNYGYTF.

This chain joins TRBV6-1 and TRBJ1-4; no clear D gene. This CDR3 is 14 amino acids long. Trimming cost V 5 bases and J 7 bases, with 14 bases left between them. Germline-derived CDR1 and CDR2 are MNHNS and SASEGT. As DNA, the CDR3 is TGTGCCAGCAGTTGGGTGGGTAGCGGTGAAAAACTGTTTTTT. Amino acids: CASSWVGSGEKLFF.

The V and J genes are TRBV6-1 and TRBJ2-7; D might be TRBD1 (5 bases). Per the germline V gene, CDR1 is MNHNS and CDR2 is SASEGT. The CDR3 runs to 13 residues. The ends were cut back, 3 bases at V and 4 bases at J, with 10 bases in the middle. The CDR3 here is CASSDRVAYEQYF. CDR3 bases: TGTGCCAGCAGTGACAGGGTTGCGTACGAGCAGTACTTC.

The table lists this clone with a count of one. The rearrangement links TRBV5-4 to TRBJ1-2; D call uncertain. Germline CDR1 SGHNT, CDR2 YYREEE (reference sequence). The CDR3 is 15 residues long. Trimming stripped 0 bases from V and 0 bases from J, with 9 bases between. CDR3 sequence: CASSLAKGANYGYTF. The CDR3 DNA reads as TGTGCCAGCAGCTTGGCCAAAGGAGCTAACTATGGCTACACCTTC.

This chain links TRBV6-5 with TRBJ1-2; 8 bases align to TRBD1. J lost 8 bases, V lost 2 bases, and 10 bases had no gene match. Germline CDR1 and CDR2: MNHEY and SVGAGI. The CDR3 has 15 amino acids. The CDR3 region is CASSYRQGLVGGYTF. CDR3 bases: TGTGCCAGCAGTTACCGACAGGGGTTGGTGGGCGGCTACACCTTC.